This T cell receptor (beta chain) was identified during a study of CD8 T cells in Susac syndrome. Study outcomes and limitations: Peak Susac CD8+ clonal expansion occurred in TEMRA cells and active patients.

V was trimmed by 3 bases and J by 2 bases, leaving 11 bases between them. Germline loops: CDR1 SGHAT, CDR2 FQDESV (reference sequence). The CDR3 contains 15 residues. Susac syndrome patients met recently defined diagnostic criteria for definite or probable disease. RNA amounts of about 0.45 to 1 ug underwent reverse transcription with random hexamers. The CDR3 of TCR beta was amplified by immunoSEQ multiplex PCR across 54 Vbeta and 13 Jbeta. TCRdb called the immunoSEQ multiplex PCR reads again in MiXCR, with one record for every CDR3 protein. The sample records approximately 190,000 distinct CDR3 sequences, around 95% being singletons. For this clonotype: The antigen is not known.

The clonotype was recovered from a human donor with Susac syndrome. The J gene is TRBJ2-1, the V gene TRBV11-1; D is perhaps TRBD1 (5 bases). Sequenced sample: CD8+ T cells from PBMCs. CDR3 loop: CASSFAREAYNEQFF. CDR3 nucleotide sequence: TGTGCCAGCAGCTTCGCCAGGGAAGCCTACAATGAGCAGTTCTTC.